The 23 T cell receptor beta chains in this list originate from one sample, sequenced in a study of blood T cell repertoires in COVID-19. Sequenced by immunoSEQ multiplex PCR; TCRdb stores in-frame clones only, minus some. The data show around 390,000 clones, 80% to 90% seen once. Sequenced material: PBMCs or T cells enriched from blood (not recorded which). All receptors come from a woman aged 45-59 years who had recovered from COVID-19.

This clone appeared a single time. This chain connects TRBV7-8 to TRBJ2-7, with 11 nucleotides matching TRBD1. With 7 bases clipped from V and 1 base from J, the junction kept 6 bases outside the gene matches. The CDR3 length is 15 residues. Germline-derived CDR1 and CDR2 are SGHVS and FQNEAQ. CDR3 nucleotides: TGTGCCAGCACCCTGGACAGGGGGCCATCCTACGAGCAGTACTTC. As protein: CASTLDRGPSYEQYF. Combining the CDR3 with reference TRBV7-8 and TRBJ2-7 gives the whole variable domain GAGVSQSPRYKVAKRGQDVALRCDPISGHVSLFWYQQALGQGPEFLTYFQNEAQLDKSGLPSDRFFAERPEGSVSTLKIQRTQQEDSAVYLCASTLDRGPSYEQYFGPGTRLTVT.

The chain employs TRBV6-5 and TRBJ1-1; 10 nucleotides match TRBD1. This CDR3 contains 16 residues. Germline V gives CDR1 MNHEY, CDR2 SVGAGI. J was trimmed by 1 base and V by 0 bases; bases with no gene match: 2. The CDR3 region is CASSYSGTGANTEAFF. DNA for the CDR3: TGTGCCAGCAGTTACTCCGGGACAGGGGCGAACACTGAAGCTTTCTTT.

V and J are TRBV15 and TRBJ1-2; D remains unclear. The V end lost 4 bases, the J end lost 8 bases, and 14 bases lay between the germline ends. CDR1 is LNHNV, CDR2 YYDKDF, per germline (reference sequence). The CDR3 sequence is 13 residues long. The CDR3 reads CATSMRQLGGYTF. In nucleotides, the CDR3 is TGTGCCACCAGCATGCGGCAGCTCGGGGGCTACACCTTC.

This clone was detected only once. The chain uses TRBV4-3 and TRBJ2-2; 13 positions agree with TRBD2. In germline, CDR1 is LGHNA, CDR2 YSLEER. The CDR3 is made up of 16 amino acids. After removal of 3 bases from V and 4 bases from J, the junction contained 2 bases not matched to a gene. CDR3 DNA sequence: TGCGCCAGCAGCCAGGGACTAGCGGGGACCACCGGGGAGCTGTTTTTT. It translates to CASSQGLAGTTGELFF.

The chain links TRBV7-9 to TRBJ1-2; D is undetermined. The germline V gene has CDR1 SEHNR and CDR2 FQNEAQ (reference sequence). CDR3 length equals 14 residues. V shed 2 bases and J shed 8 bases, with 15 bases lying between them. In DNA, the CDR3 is TGTGCCAGCAGCTTAAGTCAGGCAGGAATCGGCTACACCTTC. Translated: CASSLSQAGIGYTF.

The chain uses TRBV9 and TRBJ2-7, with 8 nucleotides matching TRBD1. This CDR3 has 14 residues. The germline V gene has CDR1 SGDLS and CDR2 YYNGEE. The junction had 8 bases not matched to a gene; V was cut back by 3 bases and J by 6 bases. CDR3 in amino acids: CASSEGGQVSEQYF. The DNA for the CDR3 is TGTGCCAGCAGCGAGGGGGGACAGGTCTCCGAGCAGTACTTC. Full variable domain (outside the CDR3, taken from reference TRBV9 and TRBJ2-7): DSGVTQTPKHLITATGQRVTLRCSPRSGDLSVYWYQQSLDQGLQFLIQYYNGEERAKGNILERFSAQQFPDLHSELNLSSLELGDSALYFCASSEGGQVSEQYFGPGTRLTVT.

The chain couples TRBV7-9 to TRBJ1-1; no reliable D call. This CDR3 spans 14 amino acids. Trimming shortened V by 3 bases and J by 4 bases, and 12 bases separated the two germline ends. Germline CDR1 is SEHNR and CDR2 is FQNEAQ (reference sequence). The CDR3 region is CASSLGQSITEAFF. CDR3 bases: TGTGCCAGCAGCTTGGGCCAGTCGATCACTGAAGCTTTCTTT.

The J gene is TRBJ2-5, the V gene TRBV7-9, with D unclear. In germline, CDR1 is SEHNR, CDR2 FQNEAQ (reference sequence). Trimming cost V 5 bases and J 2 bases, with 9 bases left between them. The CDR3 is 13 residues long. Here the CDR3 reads CASSDRVQETQYF. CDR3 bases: TGTGCCAGCAGCGACCGGGTGCAAGAGACCCAGTACTTC. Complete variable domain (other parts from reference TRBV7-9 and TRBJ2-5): DTGVSQNPRHKITKRGQNVTFRCDPISEHNRLYWYRQTLGQGPEFLTYFQNEAQLEKSRLLSDRFSAERPKGSFSTLEIQRTEQGDSAMYLCASSDRVQETQYFGPGTRLLVL.

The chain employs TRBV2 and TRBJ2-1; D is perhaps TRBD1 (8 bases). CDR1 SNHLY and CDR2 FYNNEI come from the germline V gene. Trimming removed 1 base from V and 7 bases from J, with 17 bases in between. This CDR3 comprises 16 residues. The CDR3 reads CASSEVVGQGGNEQFF. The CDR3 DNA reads TGTGCCAGCAGTGAAGTTGTAGGACAGGGAGGGAATGAGCAGTTCTTC.

CDR3 sequence (DNA): TGTGCCTCCCGGGGGGGGCAGAATAATGAAAAACTGTTTTTT. Translation: CASRGGQNNEKLFF. The rearrangement uses TRBV6-6 and TRBJ1-4; a possible D gene is TRBD1 (6 bases). CDR1 is MNHNY and CDR2 is SVGAGI in the germline V gene (reference sequence). V lost 11 bases and J lost 4, with 17 bases in between. CDR3 length equals 14 residues.

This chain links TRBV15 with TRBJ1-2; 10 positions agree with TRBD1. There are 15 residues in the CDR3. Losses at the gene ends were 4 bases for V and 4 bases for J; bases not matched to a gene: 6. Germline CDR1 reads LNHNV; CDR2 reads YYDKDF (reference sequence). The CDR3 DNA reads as TGTGCCACCAGCAAAGGGGACAGGGGAACCTATGGCTACACCTTC. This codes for CATSKGDRGTYGYTF.

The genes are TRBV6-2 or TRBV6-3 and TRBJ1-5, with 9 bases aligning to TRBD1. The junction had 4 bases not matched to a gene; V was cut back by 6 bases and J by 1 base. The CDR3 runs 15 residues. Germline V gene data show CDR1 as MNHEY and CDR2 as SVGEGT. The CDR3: CASSLGQGSNQPQHF. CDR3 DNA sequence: TGTGCCAGCAGCCTGGGACAGGGAAGCAATCAGCCCCAGCATTTT.

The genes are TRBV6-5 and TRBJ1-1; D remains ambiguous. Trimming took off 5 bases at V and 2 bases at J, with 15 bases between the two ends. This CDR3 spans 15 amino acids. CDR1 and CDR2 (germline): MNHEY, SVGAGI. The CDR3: CASSTRPHSNTEAFF. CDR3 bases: TGTGCCAGCAGTACCCGCCCCCACAGTAACACTGAAGCTTTCTTT.

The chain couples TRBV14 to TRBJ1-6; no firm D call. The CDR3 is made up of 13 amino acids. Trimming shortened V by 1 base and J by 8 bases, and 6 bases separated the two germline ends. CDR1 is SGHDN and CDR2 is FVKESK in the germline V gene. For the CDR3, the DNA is TGTGCCAGCAGCCAAGCCGGAGATTCACCCCTCCACTTT. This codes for CASSQAGDSPLHF.

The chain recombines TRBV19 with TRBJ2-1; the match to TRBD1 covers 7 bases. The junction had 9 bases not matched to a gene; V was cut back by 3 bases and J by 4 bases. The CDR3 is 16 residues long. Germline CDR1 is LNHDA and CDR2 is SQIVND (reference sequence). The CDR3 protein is CASSIPDRLLYNEQFF. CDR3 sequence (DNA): TGTGCCAGTAGTATCCCGGACAGGCTGTTGTACAATGAGCAGTTCTTC.

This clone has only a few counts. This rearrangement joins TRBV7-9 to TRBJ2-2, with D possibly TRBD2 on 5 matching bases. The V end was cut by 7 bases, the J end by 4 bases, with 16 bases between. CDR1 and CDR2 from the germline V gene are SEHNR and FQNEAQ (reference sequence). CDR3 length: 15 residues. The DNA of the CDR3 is TGTGCCAGCATCGGAGGTCCTGGGCCCACCGGGGAGCTGTTTTTT. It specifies CASIGGPGPTGELFF.

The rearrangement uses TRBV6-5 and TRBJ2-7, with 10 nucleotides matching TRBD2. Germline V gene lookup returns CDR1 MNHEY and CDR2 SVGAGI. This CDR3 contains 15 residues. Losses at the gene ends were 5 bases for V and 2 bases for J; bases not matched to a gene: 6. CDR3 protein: CASSTFTSGTYEQYF. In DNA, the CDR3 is TGTGCCAGCAGTACCTTCACTAGCGGGACCTACGAGCAGTACTTC.

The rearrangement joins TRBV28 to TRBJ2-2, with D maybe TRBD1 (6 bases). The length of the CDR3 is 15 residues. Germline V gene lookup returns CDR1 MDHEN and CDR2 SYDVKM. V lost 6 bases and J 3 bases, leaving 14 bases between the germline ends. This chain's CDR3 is CASRGDTVDTGELFF. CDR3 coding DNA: TGTGCCAGCAGGGGGGACACGGTTGACACCGGGGAGCTGTTTTTT.

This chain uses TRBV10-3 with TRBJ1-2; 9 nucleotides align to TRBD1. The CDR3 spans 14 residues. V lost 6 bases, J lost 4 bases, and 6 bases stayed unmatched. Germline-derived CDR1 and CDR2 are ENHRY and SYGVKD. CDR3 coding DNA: TGTGCCATCAGCGGGACAGGGTCGGGCTATGGCTACACCTTC. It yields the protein CAISGTGSGYGYTF.

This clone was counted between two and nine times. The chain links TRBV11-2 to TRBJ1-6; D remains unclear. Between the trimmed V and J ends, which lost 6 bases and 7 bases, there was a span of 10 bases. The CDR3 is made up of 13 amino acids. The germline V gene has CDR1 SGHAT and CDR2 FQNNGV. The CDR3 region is CASSEVGNSPLHF. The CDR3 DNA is TGTGCCAGCAGTGAGGTTGGGAATTCACCCCTCCACTTT.

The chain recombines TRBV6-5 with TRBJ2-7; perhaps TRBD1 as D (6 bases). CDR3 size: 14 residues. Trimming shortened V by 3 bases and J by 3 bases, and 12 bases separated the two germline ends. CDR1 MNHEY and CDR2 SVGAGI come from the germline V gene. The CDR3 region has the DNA TGTGCCAGCAGTTATTCCGGGACACTCTACGAGCAGTACTTC. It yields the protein CASSYSGTLYEQYF.

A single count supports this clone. CDR3 coding DNA: TGTGCCAGCAGTCCTGGACAGACTGAAGCTTTCTTT. It translates to CASSPGQTEAFF. The chain joins TRBV6-5 to TRBJ1-1, with a weak D call TRBD1 (6 bases). This CDR3 is built from 12 residues. CDR1 is MNHEY and CDR2 is SVGAGI in the germline V gene. Trimming removed 5 bases at V and 5 bases at J, with 9 bases between.

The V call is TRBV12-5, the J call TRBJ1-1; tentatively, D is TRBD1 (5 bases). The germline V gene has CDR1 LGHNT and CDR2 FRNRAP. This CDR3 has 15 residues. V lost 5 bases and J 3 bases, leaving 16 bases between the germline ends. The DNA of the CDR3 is TGTGCTAGTGGTCCCCCTCGGACACATCACACTGAAGCTTTCTTT. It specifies CASGPPRTHHTEAFF.